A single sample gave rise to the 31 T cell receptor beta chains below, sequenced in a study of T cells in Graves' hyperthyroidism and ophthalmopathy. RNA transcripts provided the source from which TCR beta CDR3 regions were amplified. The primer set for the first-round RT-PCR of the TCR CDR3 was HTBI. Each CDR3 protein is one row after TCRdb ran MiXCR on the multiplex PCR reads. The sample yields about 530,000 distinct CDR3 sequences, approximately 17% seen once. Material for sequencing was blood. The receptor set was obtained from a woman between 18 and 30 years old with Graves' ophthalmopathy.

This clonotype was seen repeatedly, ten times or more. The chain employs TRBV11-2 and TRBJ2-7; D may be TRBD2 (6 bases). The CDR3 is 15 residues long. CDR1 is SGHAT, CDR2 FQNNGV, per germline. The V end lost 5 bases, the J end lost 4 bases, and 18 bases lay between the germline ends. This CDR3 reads CASSQDGLGGYEQYF. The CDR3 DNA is TGTGCCAGCAGCCAGGACGGTTTGGGGGGTTACGAGCAGTACTTC.

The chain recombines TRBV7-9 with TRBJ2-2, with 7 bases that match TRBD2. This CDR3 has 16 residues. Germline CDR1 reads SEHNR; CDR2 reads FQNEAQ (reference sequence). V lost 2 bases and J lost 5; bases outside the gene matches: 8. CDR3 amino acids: CASSLRIRTRTGELFF. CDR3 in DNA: TGTGCCAGCAGCTTAAGGATTCGGACTAGGACCGGGGAGCTGTTTTTT. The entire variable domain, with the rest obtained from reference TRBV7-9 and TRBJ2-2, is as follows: DTGVSQNPRHKITKRGQNVTFRCDPISEHNRLYWYRQTLGQGPEFLTYFQNEAQLEKSRLLSDRFSAERPKGSFSTLEIQRTEQGDSAMYLCASSLRIRTRTGELFFGEGSRLTVL.

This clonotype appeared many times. The CDR3 region has the DNA TGTGCCAGCAGCCCCACCGTCGGGACAGGGGTGGGTCGGGGTAATGAAAAACTGTTTTTT. This codes for CASSPTVGTGVGRGNEKLFF. This chain connects TRBV11-2 to TRBJ1-4; 10 bases agree with TRBD1. The CDR3 sequence is 20 residues long. The J segment lost 4 bases and the V segment lost 5 bases, leaving 19 bases of the junction unmatched. CDR1 is SGHAT and CDR2 is FQNNGV in the germline V gene.

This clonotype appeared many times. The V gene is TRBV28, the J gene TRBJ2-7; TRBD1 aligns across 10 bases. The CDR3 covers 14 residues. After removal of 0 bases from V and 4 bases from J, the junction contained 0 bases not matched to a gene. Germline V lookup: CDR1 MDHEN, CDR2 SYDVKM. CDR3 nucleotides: TGTGCCAGCAGTTTATGGGGACAGGGGTACGAGCAGTACTTC. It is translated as CASSLWGQGYEQYF. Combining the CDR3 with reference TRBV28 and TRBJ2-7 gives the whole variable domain DVKVTQSSRYLVKRTGEKVFLECVQDMDHENMFWYRQDPGLGLRLIYFSYDVKMKEKGDIPEGYSVSREKKERFSLILESASTNQTSMYLCASSLWGQGYEQYFGPGTRLTVT.

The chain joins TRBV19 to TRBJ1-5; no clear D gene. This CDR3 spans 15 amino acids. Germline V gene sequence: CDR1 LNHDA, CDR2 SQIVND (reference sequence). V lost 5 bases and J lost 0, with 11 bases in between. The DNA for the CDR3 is TGTGCCAGTAGTGCCACCGATTATAGCAATCAGCCCCAGCATTTT. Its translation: CASSATDYSNQPQHF.

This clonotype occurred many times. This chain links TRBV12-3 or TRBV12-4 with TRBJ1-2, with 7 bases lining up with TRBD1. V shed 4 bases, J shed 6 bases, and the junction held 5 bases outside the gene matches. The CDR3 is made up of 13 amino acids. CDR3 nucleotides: TGTGCCAGCAGTTCTCAGGGGGTAGATGGCTACACCTTC. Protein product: CASSSQGVDGYTF.

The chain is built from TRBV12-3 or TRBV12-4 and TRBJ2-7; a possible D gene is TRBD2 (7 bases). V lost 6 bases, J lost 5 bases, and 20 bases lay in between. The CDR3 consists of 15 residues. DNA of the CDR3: TGTGCCAGCAGCGTAGGGGGGGGGGTTTTCCACGAGCAGTACTTC. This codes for CASSVGGGVFHEQYF.

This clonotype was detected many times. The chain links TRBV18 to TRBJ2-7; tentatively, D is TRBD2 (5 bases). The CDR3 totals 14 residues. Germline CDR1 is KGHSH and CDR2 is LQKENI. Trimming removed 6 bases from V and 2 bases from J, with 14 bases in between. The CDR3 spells CASSSPLGTYEQYF. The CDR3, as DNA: TGTGCCAGCTCCTCTCCCCTCGGGACCTACGAGCAGTACTTC.

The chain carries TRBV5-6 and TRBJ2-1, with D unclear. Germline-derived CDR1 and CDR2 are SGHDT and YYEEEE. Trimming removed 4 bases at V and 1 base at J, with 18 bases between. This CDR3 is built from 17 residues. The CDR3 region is CASSVNRLPFSYNEQFF. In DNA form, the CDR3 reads TGTGCCAGCAGCGTAAACCGACTCCCCTTTTCCTACAATGAGCAGTTCTTC.

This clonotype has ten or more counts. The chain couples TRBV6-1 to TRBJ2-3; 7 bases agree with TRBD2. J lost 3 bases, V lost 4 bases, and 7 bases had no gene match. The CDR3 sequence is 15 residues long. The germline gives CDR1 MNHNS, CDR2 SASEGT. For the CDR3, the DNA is TGTGCCAGCAGTGTGGCTAGCGGAGGGACAGATACGCAGTATTTT. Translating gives CASSVASGGTDTQYF.

The CDR3 is CASRAQGHYGYTF. Here the CDR3 DNA reads TGTGCCAGCAGAGCACAGGGCCACTATGGCTACACCTTC. The J gene is TRBJ1-2, the V gene TRBV6-1; perhaps TRBD1 as D (6 bases). This CDR3 region has 13 residues. V lost 6 bases and J lost 3, with 11 bases in between. Germline assignment: CDR1 MNHNS and CDR2 SASEGT.

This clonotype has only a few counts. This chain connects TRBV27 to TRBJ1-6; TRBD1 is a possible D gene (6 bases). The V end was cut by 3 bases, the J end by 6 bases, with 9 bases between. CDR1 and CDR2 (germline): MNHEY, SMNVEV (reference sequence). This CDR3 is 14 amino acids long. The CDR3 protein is CASSLDSINSPLHF. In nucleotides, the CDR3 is TGTGCCAGCAGTTTGGACAGTATTAATTCACCCCTCCACTTT.

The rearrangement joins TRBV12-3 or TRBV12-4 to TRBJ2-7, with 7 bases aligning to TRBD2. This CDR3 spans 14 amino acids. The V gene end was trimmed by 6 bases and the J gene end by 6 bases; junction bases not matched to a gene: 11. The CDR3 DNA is TGTGCCAGCAGCATAAGGGGTAGCGGGCCCGAGCAGTACTTC. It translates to CASSIRGSGPEQYF.

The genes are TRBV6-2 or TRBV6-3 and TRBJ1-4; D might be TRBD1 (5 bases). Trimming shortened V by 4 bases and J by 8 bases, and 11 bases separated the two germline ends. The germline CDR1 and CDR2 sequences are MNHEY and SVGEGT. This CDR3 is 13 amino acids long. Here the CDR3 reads CASSLYRGEKLFF. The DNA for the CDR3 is TGTGCCAGCAGTTTATATCGGGGGGAAAAACTGTTTTTT.

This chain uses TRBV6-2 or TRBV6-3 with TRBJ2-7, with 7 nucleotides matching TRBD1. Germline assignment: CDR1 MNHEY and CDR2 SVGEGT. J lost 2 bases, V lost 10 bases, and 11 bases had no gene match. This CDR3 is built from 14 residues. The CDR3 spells CATEDRERPYEQYF. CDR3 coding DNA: TGTGCCACCGAAGACAGGGAGAGGCCCTACGAGCAGTACTTC.

CDR3 DNA: TGTGCCAGCACCACACCAGGGTCCGGCCAGTACTTC. Amino acids: CASTTPGSGQYF. The gene calls are TRBV7-9 and TRBJ2-5; tentatively, D is TRBD1 (5 bases). The CDR3 covers 12 residues. Trimming took 7 bases from V and 10 from J, leaving 16 bases between them. CDR1 SEHNR and CDR2 FQNEAQ come from the germline V gene (reference sequence).

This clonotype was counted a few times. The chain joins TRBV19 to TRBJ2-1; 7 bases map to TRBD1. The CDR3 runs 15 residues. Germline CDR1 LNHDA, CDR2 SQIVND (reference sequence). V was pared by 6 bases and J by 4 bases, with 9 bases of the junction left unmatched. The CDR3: CASSQTGYTYNEQFF. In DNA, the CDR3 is TGTGCCAGTAGCCAGACAGGGTATACGTACAATGAGCAGTTCTTC.

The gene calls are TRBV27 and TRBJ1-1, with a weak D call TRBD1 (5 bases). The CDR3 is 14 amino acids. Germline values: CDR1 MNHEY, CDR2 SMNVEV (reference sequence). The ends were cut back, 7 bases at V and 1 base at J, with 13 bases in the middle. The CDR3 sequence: CASTLTGGNTEAFF. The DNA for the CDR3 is TGTGCCAGCACACTAACGGGGGGGAACACTGAAGCTTTCTTT.

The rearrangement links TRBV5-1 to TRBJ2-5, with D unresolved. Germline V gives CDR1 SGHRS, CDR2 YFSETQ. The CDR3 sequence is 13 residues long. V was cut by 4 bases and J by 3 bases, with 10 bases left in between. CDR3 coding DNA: TGCGCCAGCAGCGTTTTGACTGAAGAGACCCAGTACTTC. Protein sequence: CASSVLTEETQYF.

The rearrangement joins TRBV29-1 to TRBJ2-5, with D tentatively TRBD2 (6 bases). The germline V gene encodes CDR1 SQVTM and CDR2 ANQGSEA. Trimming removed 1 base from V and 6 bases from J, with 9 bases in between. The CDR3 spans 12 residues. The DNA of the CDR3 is TGCAGCGTTGAAGGGGGACTGAAGACCCAGTACTTC. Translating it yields CSVEGGLKTQYF.

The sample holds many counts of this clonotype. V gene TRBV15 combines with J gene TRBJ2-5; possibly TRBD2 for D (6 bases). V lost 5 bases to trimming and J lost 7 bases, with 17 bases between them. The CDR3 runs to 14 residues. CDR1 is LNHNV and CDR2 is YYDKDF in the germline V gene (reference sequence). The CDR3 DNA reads TGTGCCACCAGCCTCCCCGGGGGTCTGGTGACCCAGTACTTC. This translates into CATSLPGGLVTQYF.

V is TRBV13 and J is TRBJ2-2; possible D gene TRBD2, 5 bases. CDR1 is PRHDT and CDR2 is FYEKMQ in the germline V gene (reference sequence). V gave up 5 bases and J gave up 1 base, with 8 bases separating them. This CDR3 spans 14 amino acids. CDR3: CASSQSGNTGELFF. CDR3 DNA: TGTGCCAGCAGCCAAAGCGGGAACACCGGGGAGCTGTTTTTT.

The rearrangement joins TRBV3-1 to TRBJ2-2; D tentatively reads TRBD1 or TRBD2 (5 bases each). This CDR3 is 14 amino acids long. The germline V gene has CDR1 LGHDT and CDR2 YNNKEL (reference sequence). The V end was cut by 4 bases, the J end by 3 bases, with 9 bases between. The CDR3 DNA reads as TGTGCCAGCAGCCGGGGGATTGACACCGGGGAGCTGTTTTTT. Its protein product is CASSRGIDTGELFF. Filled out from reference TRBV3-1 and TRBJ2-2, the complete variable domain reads DTAVSQTPKYLVTQMGNDKSIKCEQNLGHDTMYWYKQDSKKFLKIMFSYNNKELIINETVPNRFSPKSPDKAHLNLHINSLELGDSAVYFCASSRGIDTGELFFGEGSRLTVL.

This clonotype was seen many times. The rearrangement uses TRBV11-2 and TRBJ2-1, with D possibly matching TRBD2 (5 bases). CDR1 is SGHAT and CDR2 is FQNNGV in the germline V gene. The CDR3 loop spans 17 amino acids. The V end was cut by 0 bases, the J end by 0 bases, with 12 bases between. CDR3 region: CASSLEPAGSSYNEQFF. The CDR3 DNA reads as TGTGCCAGCAGCTTAGAGCCCGCTGGGAGCTCCTACAATGAGCAGTTCTTC.

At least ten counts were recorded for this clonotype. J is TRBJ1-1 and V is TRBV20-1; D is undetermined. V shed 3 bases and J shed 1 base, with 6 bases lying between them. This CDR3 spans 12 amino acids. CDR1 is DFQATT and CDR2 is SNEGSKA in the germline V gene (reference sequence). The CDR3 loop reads CSASRGNTEAFF. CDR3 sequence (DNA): TGCAGTGCTAGTCGGGGGAACACTGAAGCTTTCTTT.

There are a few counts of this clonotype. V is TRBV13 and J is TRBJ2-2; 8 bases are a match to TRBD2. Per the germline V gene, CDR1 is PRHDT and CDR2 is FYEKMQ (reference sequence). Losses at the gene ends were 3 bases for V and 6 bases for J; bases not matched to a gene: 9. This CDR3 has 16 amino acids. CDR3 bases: TGTGCCAGCAGCTTGGTTTCGCGAGCGGGAGCCGGGGAGCTGTTTTTT. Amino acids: CASSLVSRAGAGELFF.

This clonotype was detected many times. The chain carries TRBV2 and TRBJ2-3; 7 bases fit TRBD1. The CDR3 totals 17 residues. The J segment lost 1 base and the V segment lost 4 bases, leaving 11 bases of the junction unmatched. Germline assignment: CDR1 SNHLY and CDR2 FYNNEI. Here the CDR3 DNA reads TGTGCCAGCAGTGTCTTGACAGGGCCCTTTGGCACAGATACGCAGTATTTT. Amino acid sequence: CASSVLTGPFGTDTQYF.

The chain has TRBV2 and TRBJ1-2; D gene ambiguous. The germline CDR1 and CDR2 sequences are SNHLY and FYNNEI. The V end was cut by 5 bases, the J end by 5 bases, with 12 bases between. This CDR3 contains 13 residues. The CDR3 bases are TGTGCCAGCAGTCCCGGGAAATTATATGGCTACACCTTC. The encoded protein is CASSPGKLYGYTF.

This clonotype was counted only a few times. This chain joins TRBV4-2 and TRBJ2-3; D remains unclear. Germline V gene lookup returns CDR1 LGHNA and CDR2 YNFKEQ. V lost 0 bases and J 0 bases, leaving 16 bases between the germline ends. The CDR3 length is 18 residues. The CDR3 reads CASSQERSSPVSTDTQYF. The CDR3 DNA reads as TGTGCCAGCAGCCAAGAGAGGAGCTCTCCCGTTAGCACAGATACGCAGTATTTT.

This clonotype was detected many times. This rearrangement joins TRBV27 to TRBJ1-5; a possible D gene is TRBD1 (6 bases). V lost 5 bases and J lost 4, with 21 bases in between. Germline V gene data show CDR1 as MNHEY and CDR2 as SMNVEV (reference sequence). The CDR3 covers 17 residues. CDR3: CASSLSSTGLGNQPQHF. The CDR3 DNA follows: TGTGCCAGCAGTCTCTCCTCGACAGGCCTGGGGAATCAGCCCCAGCATTTT.

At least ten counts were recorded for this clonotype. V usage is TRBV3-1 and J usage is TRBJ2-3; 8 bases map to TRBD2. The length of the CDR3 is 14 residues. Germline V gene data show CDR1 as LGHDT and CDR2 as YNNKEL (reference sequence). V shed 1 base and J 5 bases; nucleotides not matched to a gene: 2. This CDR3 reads CASSQGLALDTQYF. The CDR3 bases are TGTGCCAGCAGCCAAGGACTAGCGCTAGATACGCAGTATTTT.